The clone carrying this TCR beta chain is medium-sized. The record originates from a study of neurological immune-mediated disorders. Sample time point: longitudinal time-point 2. Maryland, USA blood bank volunteers served as healthy controls. The unsorted libraries were prepared from 2 million PBMCs (stored at -80 C). The V and J ends lost 0 bases and 7 bases respectively, with 10 bases between them. The CDR3 spans 14 residues. Looked up from germline, CDR1 is MNHEY and CDR2 is SVGAGI. A 10-nucleotide random UMI tagged transcripts in template-switch 5'RACE cDNA synthesis. TCRdb processed the 5' RACE reads anew with MiXCR; each CDR3 protein has one entry. Of tens of thousands of distinct CDR3 sequences listed, less than 15% are singletons.

This chain joins TRBV6-5 and TRBJ1-5; D is unclear. Specimen: PBMCs. The origin of this receptor is a woman between 40 and 55 years old in good health. The CDR3 is CASSYSSARQPQHF. CDR3 nucleotides: TGTGCCAGCAGTTACTCGTCGGCTAGACAGCCCCAGCATTTT.